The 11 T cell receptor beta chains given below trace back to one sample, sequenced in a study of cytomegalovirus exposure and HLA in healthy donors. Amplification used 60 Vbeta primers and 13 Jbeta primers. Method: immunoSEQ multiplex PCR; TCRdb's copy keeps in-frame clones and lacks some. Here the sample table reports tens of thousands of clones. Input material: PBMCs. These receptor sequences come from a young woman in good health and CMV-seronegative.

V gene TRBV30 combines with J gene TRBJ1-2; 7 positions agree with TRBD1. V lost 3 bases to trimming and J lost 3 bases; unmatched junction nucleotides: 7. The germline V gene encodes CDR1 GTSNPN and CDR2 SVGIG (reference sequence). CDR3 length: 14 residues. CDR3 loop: CAWRKRDRYYGYTF. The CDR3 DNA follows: TGTGCCTGGAGGAAACGGGACAGATACTATGGCTACACCTTC.

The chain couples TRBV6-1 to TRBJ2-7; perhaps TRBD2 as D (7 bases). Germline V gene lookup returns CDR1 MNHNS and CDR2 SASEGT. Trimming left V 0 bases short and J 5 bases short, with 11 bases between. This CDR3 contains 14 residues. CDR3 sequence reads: CASSEAGAGDEQYF. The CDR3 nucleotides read TGTGCCAGCAGTGAAGCGGGGGCGGGAGACGAGCAGTACTTC.

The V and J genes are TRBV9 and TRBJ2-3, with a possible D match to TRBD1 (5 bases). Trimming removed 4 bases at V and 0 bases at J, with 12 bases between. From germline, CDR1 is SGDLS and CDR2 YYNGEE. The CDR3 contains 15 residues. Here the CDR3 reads CASSRGLTSTDTQYF. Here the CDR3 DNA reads TGTGCCAGCAGCAGGGGTCTAACTAGCACAGATACGCAGTATTTT. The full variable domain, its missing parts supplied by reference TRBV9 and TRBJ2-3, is DSGVTQTPKHLITATGQRVTLRCSPRSGDLSVYWYQQSLDQGLQFLIQYYNGEERAKGNILERFSAQQFPDLHSELNLSSLELGDSALYFCASSRGLTSTDTQYFGPGTRLTVL.

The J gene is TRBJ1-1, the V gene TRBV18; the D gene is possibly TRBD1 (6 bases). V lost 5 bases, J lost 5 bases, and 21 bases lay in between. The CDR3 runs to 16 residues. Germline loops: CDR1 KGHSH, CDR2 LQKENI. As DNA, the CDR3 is TGTGCCAGCTCATACCGGGACACTCTCTCGAGGACTGAAGCTTTCTTT. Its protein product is CASSYRDTLSRTEAFF.

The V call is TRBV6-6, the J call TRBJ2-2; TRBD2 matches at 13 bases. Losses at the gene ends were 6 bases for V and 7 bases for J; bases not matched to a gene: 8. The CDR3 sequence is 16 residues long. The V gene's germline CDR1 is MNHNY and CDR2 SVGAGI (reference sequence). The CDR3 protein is CASSSGLAGAVGELFF. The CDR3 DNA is TGTGCCAGCAGCTCCGGACTAGCGGGAGCGGTCGGGGAGCTGTTTTTT.

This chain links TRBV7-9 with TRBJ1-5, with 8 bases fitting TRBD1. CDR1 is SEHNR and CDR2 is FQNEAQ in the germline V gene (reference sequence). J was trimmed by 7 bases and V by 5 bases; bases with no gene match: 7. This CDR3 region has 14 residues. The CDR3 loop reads CASSPGTGGQPQHF. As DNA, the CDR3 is TGTGCCAGCAGCCCCGGGACAGGCGGCCAGCCCCAGCATTTT.

The CDR3 bases are TGTGCCAGCAGCCAAGCGGAAAGTAGCGGGAACGGCGGGTACGAGCAGTACTTC. Protein sequence: CASSQAESSGNGGYEQYF. This chain links TRBV4-2 with TRBJ2-7, with TRBD2 matching 8 bases. J gave up 4 bases and V 1 base, and 15 bases lay outside the gene matches. The CDR3 length is 18 residues. Germline-derived CDR1 and CDR2 are LGHNA and YNFKEQ.

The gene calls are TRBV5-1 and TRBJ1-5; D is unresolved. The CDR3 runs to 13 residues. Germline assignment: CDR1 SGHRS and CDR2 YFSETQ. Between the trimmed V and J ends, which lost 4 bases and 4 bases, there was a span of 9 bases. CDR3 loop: CASSAGENQPQHF. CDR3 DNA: TGCGCCAGCAGCGCCGGAGAGAATCAGCCCCAGCATTTT.

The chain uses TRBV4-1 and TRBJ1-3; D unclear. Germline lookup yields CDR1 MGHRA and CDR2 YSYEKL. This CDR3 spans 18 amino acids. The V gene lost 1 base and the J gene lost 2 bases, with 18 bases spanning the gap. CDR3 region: CASSQVVPRKGAGNTIYF. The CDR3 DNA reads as TGCGCCAGCAGCCAAGTAGTTCCTCGGAAGGGAGCTGGAAACACCATATATTTT.

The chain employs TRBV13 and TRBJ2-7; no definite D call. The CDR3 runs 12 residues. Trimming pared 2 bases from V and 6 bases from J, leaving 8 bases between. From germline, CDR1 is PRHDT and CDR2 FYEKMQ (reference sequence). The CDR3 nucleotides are TGTGCCAGCAGCTTACCGGTTGGCGAGCAGTACTTC. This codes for CASSLPVGEQYF.

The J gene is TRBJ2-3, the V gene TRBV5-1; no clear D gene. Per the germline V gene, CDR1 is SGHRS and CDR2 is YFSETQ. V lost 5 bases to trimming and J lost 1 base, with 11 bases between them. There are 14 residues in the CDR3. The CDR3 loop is CASRFSIGTDTQYF. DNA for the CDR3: TGCGCCAGCAGGTTTAGCATCGGCACAGATACGCAGTATTTT. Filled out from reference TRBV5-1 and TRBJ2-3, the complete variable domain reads KAGVTQTPRYLIKTRGQQVTLSCSPISGHRSVSWYQQTPGQGLQFLFEYFSETQRNKGNFPGRFSGRQFSNSRSEMNVSTLELGDSALYLCASRFSIGTDTQYFGPGTRLTVL.